This T cell receptor beta chain was documented in a study of T-cell memory formation after mild COVID-19 (dated by TCRdb to about 2021). Looking at the study overall: TCR sequence clusters from the two donors were largely donor specific. In a couple of donors, T-cell clones that expanded and contracted after mild COVID-19 were tracked by sequencing TCRalpha and TCRbeta repertoires over time. The cohort comprised two young, previously healthy adult volunteers, one female and one male. The full study reports these points: Whether the second-wave clones peaking on day 37 were SARS-CoV-2 specific was not confirmed. Only a couple of mild cases were covered by the study, and larger cohorts that include severe cases with pre-infection samples were considered necessary. Clones that contracted from day 15 to 85 showed balanced CD4/CD8 phenotypes, whereas a second wave of clones that expanded from day 15 to 37 leaned towards CD4+. Some responding clones were found in pre-infection memory, which suggests that pre-existing cross-reactive memory T cells took part in the SARS-CoV-2 response. Contracting CD4+ clones turned up mainly in the CM and EM memory subsets, whereas EMRA was where CD8+ clones were enriched.

The germline V and J ends show losses of 6 bases and 4 bases respectively, and no gene match explains 12 bases of the junction. CDR1 is given as MNHEY and CDR2 as SMNVEV, both from the germline V gene (reference sequence). CDR3 length: 17 amino acids, cysteine to phenylalanine. Solely the CDR3 DNA is kept, with 51 bases framed from the first base. The listed sequencing device is Illumina NovaSeq 6000. TCRalpha and TCRbeta cDNA libraries were built by 5'RACE with constant-segment primers, adding sample barcodes and unique molecular identifiers. Trizol reagent was used to extract RNA from every sample. Library amplification was performed in two PCR steps, and a second sample barcode and Illumina TruSeq adapters were introduced in the second step. Libraries were sequenced on an Illumina NovaSeq with 2 x 150 bp paired-end reads. For the original study's pipeline: The reads were demultiplexed and collapsed into UMI-guided consensus sequences using migec v1.2.7. Using mixcr v2.1.11, UMI consensuses were aligned to TRA and TRB V and J templates and then assembled into clonotypes. Clonotypes were classified as expanded or contracted when called significant by both edgeR and NoisET, with noise models trained on biological replicates. For edgeR calls, a false discovery rate-adjusted p below 0.01 and a log2 fold-change threshold of 1 were applied. As an exploratory analysis of dynamics, PCA with hierarchical clustering was applied to max-normalized trajectories of the 1000 most abundant clonotypes. The CD4 or CD8 phenotype of responding clones was assigned using the separately sequenced CD4+ and CD8+ repertoires. TCRdb handled the public reads itself, with Q25 trimming in fastp and clone calling in MiXCR, and kept productive beta chains. CDR3 protein sequences are deduplicated, and each keeps its most common genes and DNA. These V and J calls derive from TCRdb rather than the authors' analysis. This sample gives fewer than 150,000 distinct CDR3 sequences in total; 14% of them show up just once. The ten largest clonotypes hold around 27% of the sample.

This clonotype has at least ten counts. Its recognized antigen is unknown. Per-base qualities were not stored, and no clone one base away is much larger. Ficoll-Paque density gradient centrifugation was the method used to isolate PBMCs. The sequence was obtained from an adult woman who had mild COVID-19 (a few samples of this study predate the infection). The sample titles of this study are shuffled in the database, so cell type and time point are left out; the donor was told from shared clones. What was sequenced was PBMCs or a T cell subset sorted from them (not recorded which). The chain couples TRBV27 to TRBJ2-5; 12 central bases correspond to TRBD2. This receptor carries the CDR3 CASSTTSGSLFPETQYF. The sequence in DNA is TGTGCCAGCAGCACGACTAGCGGGAGCTTATTTCCAGAGACCCAGTACTTC.